These T cell receptor beta chains were read from a single sample in a study of blood T cell repertoires in COVID-19. Libraries were prepared by immunoSEQ multiplex PCR; TCRdb keeps only in-frame clonotypes and omits some of them. The sample lists about 100,000 clones, roughly 88% occurring once. The sample comprised peripheral blood. The receptor set was obtained from a human donor in a cohort sampled during active COVID-19. Each CDR3 is given with its conserved first and last residue.

TRBJ2-1 TRBV4-2 CASSQALTGARRSSYNEQFF
TRBJ2-7 TRBV10-2 CASSELGLAGGRVAYEQYF
TRBJ2-5 TRBV3-1/TRBV3-2 CASSQALGGLETQYF
TRBJ2-7 TRBV15 CATSREYRAYEQYF
TRBJ2-7 TRBV5-5 CASSAERGSSYEQYF
TRBJ1-2 TRBV5-1 CASSSQGIGYTF
TRBJ2-2 TRBV14 CASSQFKAGFTGELFF
TRBJ2-7 TRBV10-1 CASSESNLAGGAYEQYF
TRBJ2-1 TRBV12-5 CASGLALAGGRNEQFF
TRBJ1-1 TRBV30 CAWNRQENTEAFF
TRBJ1-5 TRBV5-1 CASSLGDRVGNQPQHF
TRBJ2-7 TRBV7-2 CASSHGSTGTPYEQYF
TRBJ2-7 TRBV28 CASSLSAGGMSSYEQYF